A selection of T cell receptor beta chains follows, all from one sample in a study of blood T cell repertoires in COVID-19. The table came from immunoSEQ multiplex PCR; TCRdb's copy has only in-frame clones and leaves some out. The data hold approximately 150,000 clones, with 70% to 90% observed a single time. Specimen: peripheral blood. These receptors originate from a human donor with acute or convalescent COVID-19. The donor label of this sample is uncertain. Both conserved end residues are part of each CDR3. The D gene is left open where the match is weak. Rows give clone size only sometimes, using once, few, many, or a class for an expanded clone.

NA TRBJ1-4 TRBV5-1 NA CASSPQGTNEKLFF TGCGCCAGCAGCCCGCAGGGGACTAATGAAAAACTGTTTTTT
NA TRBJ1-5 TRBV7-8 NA CASSPQFGGPSNQPQHF TGTGCCAGCAGCCCTCAGTTCGGGGGACCCAGCAATCAGCCCCAGCATTTT
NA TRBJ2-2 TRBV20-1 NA CSASYNRLNTGELFF TGCAGTGCTAGTTATAACAGGTTGAACACCGGGGAGCTGTTTTTT
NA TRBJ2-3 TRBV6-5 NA CASSYGDMRTDTQYF TGTGCCAGCAGTTACGGGGACATGAGGACAGATACGCAGTATTTT
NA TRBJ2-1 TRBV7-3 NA CASSLKFYRPYNEQFF TGTGCCAGCAGCTTAAAGTTTTACAGGCCCTACAATGAGCAGTTCTTC
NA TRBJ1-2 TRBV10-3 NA CATGGTGGYGYTF TGTGCCACGGGGGGGACCGGCGGGTATGGCTACACCTTC
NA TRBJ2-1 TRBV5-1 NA CASSLDRYNEQFF TGCGCCAGCAGCTTGGACAGGTACAATGAGCAGTTCTTC
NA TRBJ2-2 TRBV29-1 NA CSAPTANTGELFF TGCAGCGCCCCCACAGCGAACACCGGGGAGCTGTTTTTT
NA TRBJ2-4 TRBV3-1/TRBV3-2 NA CASSRTSLSKNIQYF TGTGCCAGCAGCCGTACTAGCTTATCCAAAAACATTCAGTACTTC
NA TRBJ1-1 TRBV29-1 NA CSVTRLRQVFPEAFF TGCAGCGTTACACGCCTGCGACAGGTGTTCCCTGAAGCTTTCTTT
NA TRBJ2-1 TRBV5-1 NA CASRVSGESYNEQFF TGCGCCAGCCGGGTGTCGGGGGAGAGCTACAATGAGCAGTTCTTC
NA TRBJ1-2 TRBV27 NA CASSQDSRYGYTF TGTGCCAGCAGTCAAGACAGTCGGTATGGCTACACCTTC
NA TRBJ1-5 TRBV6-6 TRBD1 CASSYSGGGQVQHF TGTGCCAGCAGTTACTCAGGGGGCGGACAGGTCCAGCATTTT
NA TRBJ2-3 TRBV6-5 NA CASSQQGDTQYF TGTGCCAGCAGTCAACAGGGTGATACGCAGTATTTT
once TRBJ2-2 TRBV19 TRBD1 CASSISQGADTGELFF TGTGCCAGTAGTATCTCACAGGGGGCAGACACCGGGGAGCTGTTTTTT
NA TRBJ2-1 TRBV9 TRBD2 CASSVGLAGGLNEQFF TGTGCCAGCAGCGTAGGTCTAGCGGGAGGGCTCAATGAGCAGTTCTTC
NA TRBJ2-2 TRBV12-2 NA CASRSNELNPKENTGELFF TGTGCAAGTCGCTCTAATGAGCTTAACCCTAAAGAGAACACCGGGGAGCTGTTTTTT
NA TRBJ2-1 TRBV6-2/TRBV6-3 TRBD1 CASSATGDYNEQFF TGTGCCAGCAGTGCCACAGGGGACTACAATGAGCAGTTCTTC
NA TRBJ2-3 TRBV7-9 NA CASSFGQRGTDTQYF TGTGCCAGCAGCTTTGGCCAGCGGGGCACAGATACGCAGTATTTT
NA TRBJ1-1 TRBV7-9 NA CASSLVTGRAPEAFF TGTGCCAGCAGCTTAGTTACAGGGCGGGCCCCTGAAGCTTTCTTT
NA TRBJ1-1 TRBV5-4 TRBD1 CASSTGTGSNTEAFF TGTGCCAGCAGCACCGGGACAGGGTCGAACACTGAAGCTTTCTTT
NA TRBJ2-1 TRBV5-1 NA CASSLDGTEYNEQFF TGCGCCAGCAGCTTGGACGGGACTGAATACAATGAGCAGTTCTTC
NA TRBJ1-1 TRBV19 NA CASRRSYDTEAFF TGTGCCAGTAGGCGGAGTTACGACACTGAAGCTTTCTTT
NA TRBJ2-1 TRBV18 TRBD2 CASSPPGLAGGEQFF TGTGCCAGCTCACCACCGGGACTAGCGGGGGGTGAGCAGTTCTTC
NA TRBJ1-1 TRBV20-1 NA CSAPRQTEAFF TGCAGTGCGCCCCGTCAGACTGAAGCTTTCTTT
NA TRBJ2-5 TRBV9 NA CASSVDGRPQETQYF TGTGCCAGCAGCGTAGACGGCAGGCCCCAAGAGACCCAGTACTTC
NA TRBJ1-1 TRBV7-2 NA CASSTPPGGNTEAFF TGTGCCAGCAGCACTCCTCCGGGGGGGAACACTGAAGCTTTCTTT
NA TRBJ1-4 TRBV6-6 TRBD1 CASLPGQTSKLFF TGTGCCAGCCTACCGGGACAGACATCTAAACTGTTTTTT
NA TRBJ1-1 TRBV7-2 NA CASSLVEGTEAFF TGTGCCAGCAGCTTAGTTGAGGGCACTGAAGCTTTCTTT
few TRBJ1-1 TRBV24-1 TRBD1 CATTSGGRNTEAFF TGTGCCACCACTTCAGGGGGCAGAAACACTGAAGCTTTCTTT
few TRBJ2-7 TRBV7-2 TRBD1 CASSLRQGYHEQYF TGTGCCAGCAGCTTACGACAGGGGTACCACGAGCAGTACTTC
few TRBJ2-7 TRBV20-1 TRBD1 CSASGTGASSEQYF TGCAGTGCTAGTGGGACAGGGGCTTCCAGCGAGCAGTACTTC
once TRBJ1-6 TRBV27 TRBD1 CASKSQGAGRSPLHF TGTGCCAGCAAGTCACAGGGGGCAGGAAGATCACCCCTCCACTTT
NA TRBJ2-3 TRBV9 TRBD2 CASSVDGGGMADTQYF TGTGCCAGCAGCGTAGACGGCGGGGGTATGGCAGATACGCAGTATTTT
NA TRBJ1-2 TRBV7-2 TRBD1 CASSLGQGSGWGYTF TGTGCCAGCAGCTTGGGACAGGGGAGCGGGTGGGGCTACACCTTC
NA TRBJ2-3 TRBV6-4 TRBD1 CASSLGQGGDTQYF TGTGCCAGCAGTCTAGGACAGGGTGGGGATACGCAGTATTTT
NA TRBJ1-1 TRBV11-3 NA CASSGGRGEAFF TGTGCCAGCAGTGGGGGGAGGGGTGAAGCTTTCTTT
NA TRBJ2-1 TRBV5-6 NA CASSLRGQSSYNEQFF TGTGCCAGCAGCTTGCGAGGCCAGAGCTCCTACAATGAGCAGTTCTTC
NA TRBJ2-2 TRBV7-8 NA CASTHGGIRVDGELFF TGTGCCAGCACCCATGGCGGGATTCGGGTCGACGGGGAGCTGTTTTTT
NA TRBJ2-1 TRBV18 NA CASSRTRDNEQFF TGTGCCAGCTCACGGACACGAGACAATGAGCAGTTCTTC
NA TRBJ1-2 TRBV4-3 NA CASSRTGFDGYTF TGCGCCAGCAGCCGAACCGGGTTCGATGGCTACACCTTC
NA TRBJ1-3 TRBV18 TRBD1 CASSPGTGRGNTIYF TGTGCCAGCTCACCTGGGACAGGGAGAGGAAACACCATATATTTT
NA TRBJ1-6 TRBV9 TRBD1 CASRGTGDNSPLHF TGTGCCAGCAGGGGAACAGGGGATAATTCACCCCTCCACTTT
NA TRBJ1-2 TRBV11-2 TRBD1 CASSLVGTGYGYTF TGTGCCAGCAGCTTGGTAGGGACAGGCTATGGCTACACCTTC
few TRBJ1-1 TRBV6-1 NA CASSEQAGDTEAFF TGTGCCAGCAGTGAACAGGCAGGGGACACTGAAGCTTTCTTT
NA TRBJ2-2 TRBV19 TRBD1 CASSSGTGWNTGELFF TGTGCCAGTAGTTCGGGGACAGGGTGGAACACCGGGGAGCTGTTTTTT
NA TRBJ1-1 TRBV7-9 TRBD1 CASSLAGTGGANEAFF TGTGCCAGCAGCTTAGCCGGGACAGGGGGCGCGAATGAAGCTTTCTTT
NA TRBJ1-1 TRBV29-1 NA CSVVPRTEAFF TGCAGCGTTGTGCCTAGGACTGAAGCTTTCTTT
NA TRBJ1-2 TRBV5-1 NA CASSPGAGYTF TGCGCCAGCAGCCCCGGAGCCGGCTACACCTTC